The 30 T cell receptor beta chains below were found in one sample sequenced in a study of T cell responses to AZD1222 COVID-19 vaccine. Libraries were prepared by immunoSEQ multiplex PCR; TCRdb keeps only in-frame clonotypes and omits some of them. The sample shows over 75,000 clones, approximately 92% of them seen only once. The source material was peripheral blood, sampled on day 0 of AZD1222 vaccination. These receptors all stem from an adult in good health.

The rearrangement links TRBV4-1 to TRBJ1-5, with D perhaps TRBD1 (5 bases). CDR3 size: 15 residues. Germline lookup yields CDR1 MGHRA and CDR2 YSYEKL. Trimming took 0 bases from V and 1 from J, leaving 7 bases between them. CDR3 sequence: CASSQEEGSNQPQHF. The CDR3 DNA reads TGCGCCAGCAGCCAAGAAGAGGGGAGCAATCAGCCCCAGCATTTT.

The chain joins TRBV6-1 to TRBJ2-7; D uncertain. This CDR3 is 13 amino acids long. V was clipped by 1 base and J by 3 bases, with 7 bases between them. Germline CDR1 MNHNS, CDR2 SASEGT. CDR3 bases: TGTGCCAGCAGTGAAGGGGCCATCTACGAGCAGTACTTC. The encoded protein is CASSEGAIYEQYF.

The rearrangement joins TRBV5-1 to TRBJ2-7; 7 nucleotides agree with TRBD1. The CDR3 totals 15 residues. The J segment lost 2 bases and the V segment lost 6 bases, leaving 11 bases of the junction unmatched. Germline CDR1 is SGHRS and CDR2 is YFSETQ. The CDR3 loop is CASKLQGGPTYEQYF. The CDR3 DNA is TGCGCCAGCAAACTACAAGGGGGCCCTACCTACGAGCAGTACTTC.

The rearrangement links TRBV28 to TRBJ2-2; D is ambiguous. Trimming left V 7 bases short and J 0 bases short, with 18 bases between. The CDR3 length is 17 residues. CDR1 and CDR2 from the germline V gene are MDHEN and SYDVKM. The CDR3 DNA reads TGTGCCAGCACCGGATATGGGCAGCTCGCGAACACCGGGGAGCTGTTTTTT. Amino acid sequence: CASTGYGQLANTGELFF.

This chain connects TRBV4-2 to TRBJ2-2, with a tentative D call TRBD2 (6 bases). Deletions cut 1 base from V and 0 bases from J, with 9 bases between. CDR1 LGHNA and CDR2 YNFKEQ come from the germline V gene. This CDR3 contains 16 residues. The CDR3 coding sequence is TGTGCCAGCAGCCAAGGGGAGGCAACGAACACCGGGGAGCTGTTTTTT. Translation gives CASSQGEATNTGELFF.

This chain connects TRBV5-1 to TRBJ2-1; 12 bases are shared with TRBD2. J lost 1 base, V lost 0 bases, and 8 bases had no gene match. The CDR3 sequence is 19 residues long. The germline V gene encodes CDR1 SGHRS and CDR2 YFSETQ. CDR3: CASSLGLAGVARSYNEQFF. The CDR3 DNA is TGCGCCAGCAGCTTGGGACTAGCGGGAGTGGCTAGATCCTACAATGAGCAGTTCTTC.

This chain links TRBV27 with TRBJ1-2, with D perhaps matching TRBD1 (5 bases). CDR3 length equals 14 residues. Germline loops: CDR1 MNHEY, CDR2 SMNVEV (reference sequence). V lost 4 bases, J lost 5 bases, and 14 bases lay in between. CDR3 coding DNA: TGTGCCAGCAGTTCGGCAGGGTCATGGTATGGCTACACCTTC. As protein: CASSSAGSWYGYTF.

The chain recombines TRBV2 with TRBJ1-3, with 9 nucleotides matching TRBD1. CDR3 length equals 17 residues. The germline CDR1 and CDR2 sequences are SNHLY and FYNNEI. J was trimmed by 0 bases and V by 7 bases; bases with no gene match: 10. CDR3 loop: CASKRGQGLGSGNTIYF. The CDR3 DNA sequence: TGTGCCAGCAAACGAGGACAGGGGTTAGGCTCTGGAAACACCATATATTTT. Full variable domain (outside the CDR3, taken from reference TRBV2 and TRBJ1-3): EPEVTQTPSHQVTQMGQEVILRCVPISNHLYFYWYRQILGQKVEFLVSFYNNEISEKSEIFDDQFSVERPDGSNFTLKIRSTKLEDSAMYFCASKRGQGLGSGNTIYFGEGSWLTVV.

The rearrangement links TRBV4-2 to TRBJ2-1, with D possibly matching TRBD2 (6 bases). The CDR3 spans 13 residues. Deletions cut 3 bases from V and 9 bases from J, with 12 bases between. In germline, CDR1 is LGHNA, CDR2 YNFKEQ. Here the CDR3 DNA reads TGTGCCAGCAGCCAGTTCCGGGGGATTGAGCAGTTCTTC. This encodes CASSQFRGIEQFF.

The J gene is TRBJ1-5, the V gene TRBV19, with 9 positions matching TRBD1. This CDR3 comprises 17 residues. Looked up from germline, CDR1 is LNHDA and CDR2 is SQIVND (reference sequence). With 3 bases clipped from V and 4 bases from J, the junction kept 10 bases outside the gene matches. The CDR3 bases are TGTGCCAGTAGTATGTATCTACAGGGGGCTTGGAATCAGCCCCAGCATTTT. This translates into CASSMYLQGAWNQPQHF.

The chain has TRBV27 and TRBJ1-1; no reliable D call. With 2 bases removed from V and 0 bases from J, the gap between germline ends came to 7 bases. Germline V gene data show CDR1 as MNHEY and CDR2 as SMNVEV (reference sequence). The CDR3 length is 14 residues. The CDR3 nucleotides are TGTGCCAGCAGTTTAGTGCCGGTGAACACTGAAGCTTTCTTT. This sequence encodes CASSLVPVNTEAFF.

V and J are TRBV6-5 and TRBJ2-7; 7 bases match TRBD2. J was trimmed by 6 bases and V by 8 bases; bases with no gene match: 13. CDR1 MNHEY and CDR2 SVGAGI come from the germline V gene. This CDR3 is 14 amino acids long. The CDR3 here is CASLQGRAVSEQYF. The CDR3 nucleotides are TGTGCCAGCCTCCAAGGGAGGGCCGTGAGCGAGCAGTACTTC.

The chain carries TRBV5-1 and TRBJ2-3; TRBD2 aligns across 10 bases. The germline V gene has CDR1 SGHRS and CDR2 YFSETQ. The CDR3 length is 19 residues. J gave up 0 bases and V 4 bases, and 14 bases lay outside the gene matches. CDR3 region: CASSPGLAARPMSTDTQYF. The CDR3 bases are TGCGCCAGCAGCCCCGGACTAGCGGCCCGACCCATGAGCACAGATACGCAGTATTTT.

This clone was seen a single time. The chain uses TRBV28 and TRBJ1-1; 8 positions match TRBD1. The CDR3 covers 16 residues. Per the germline V gene, CDR1 is MDHEN and CDR2 is SYDVKM. The J segment lost 4 bases and the V segment lost 5 bases, leaving 12 bases of the junction unmatched. CDR3: CASSTSYRGSSTEAFF. In DNA form, the CDR3 reads TGTGCCAGCAGTACTTCCTACAGGGGGAGTAGCACTGAAGCTTTCTTT.

In DNA form, the CDR3 reads TGTGCCAGCAGGGGGGTTGCGGACGGCTATGGCTACACCTTC. It yields the protein CASRGVADGYGYTF. The chain recombines TRBV11-2 with TRBJ1-2; perhaps TRBD1 as D (5 bases). Trimming pared 6 bases from V and 4 bases from J, leaving 15 bases between. CDR3 length: 14 amino acids. Germline-derived CDR1 and CDR2 are SGHAT and FQNNGV.

V is TRBV6-2 or TRBV6-3 and J is TRBJ1-5, with TRBD1 as a possible D gene (6 bases). V was cut by 2 bases and J by 0 bases, with 14 bases left in between. This CDR3 spans 17 amino acids. Per germline, CDR1 MNHEY and CDR2 SVGEGT. The CDR3 sequence: CASSYITGPYSNQPQHF. The DNA for the CDR3 is TGTGCCAGCAGTTACATAACAGGGCCCTATAGCAATCAGCCCCAGCATTTT.

This clone was seen a single time. This sequence joins TRBV15 and TRBJ2-5; the match to TRBD1 covers 11 bases. In germline, CDR1 is LNHNV, CDR2 YYDKDF (reference sequence). This CDR3 has 15 amino acids. V lost 5 bases to trimming and J lost 5 bases; unmatched junction nucleotides: 7. The CDR3 loop reads CATSPRTGGAETQYF. CDR3 DNA sequence: TGTGCCACCAGCCCGAGGACAGGGGGCGCGGAGACCCAGTACTTC.

The chain recombines TRBV7-2 with TRBJ1-1; D is ambiguous. The CDR3 runs to 13 residues. Germline V gene data show CDR1 as SGHTA and CDR2 as FQGNSA. Trimming took 6 bases from V and 0 from J, leaving 8 bases between them. CDR3 in DNA: TGTGCCAGCAGACAGACAATGAACACTGAAGCTTTCTTT. Protein sequence: CASRQTMNTEAFF.

V is TRBV7-9 and J is TRBJ2-7, with D possibly TRBD2 on 5 matching bases. Per the germline V gene, CDR1 is SEHNR and CDR2 is FQNEAQ (reference sequence). The CDR3 loop spans 12 amino acids. Trimming left V 5 bases short and J 5 bases short, with 10 bases between. The CDR3 nucleotides are TGTGCCAGCAGCCGGACTGGGAACGAGCAGTACTTC. It translates to CASSRTGNEQYF.

The genes are TRBV28 and TRBJ1-1; tentatively, D is TRBD1 (5 bases). V lost 5 bases and J 7 bases, leaving 14 bases between the germline ends. The CDR3 extends over 13 amino acids. CDR1 is MDHEN and CDR2 is SYDVKM in the germline V gene. Here the CDR3 reads CASSPLTGGEAFF. In nucleotides, the CDR3 is TGTGCCAGCAGTCCCTTGACGGGGGGTGAAGCTTTCTTT.

The chain combines TRBV27 with TRBJ2-2; TRBD2 matches at 8 bases. The CDR3 consists of 18 residues. V trimming: 4 bases; J trimming: 0 bases; junction bases outside the gene matches: 10. Germline loops: CDR1 MNHEY, CDR2 SMNVEV (reference sequence). CDR3 protein: CASSSWLAGGANTGELFF. The CDR3 nucleotides read TGTGCCAGCAGTTCCTGGCTAGCGGGTGGAGCGAACACCGGGGAGCTGTTTTTT.

The CDR3 spells CATSSVGADRNNEQFF. CDR3 bases: TGTGCCACCAGCAGTGTTGGAGCGGACCGGAACAATGAGCAGTTCTTC. The chain employs TRBV15 and TRBJ2-1, with D possibly being TRBD2 (5 bases). The CDR3 totals 16 residues. In germline, CDR1 is LNHNV, CDR2 YYDKDF (reference sequence). V lost 3 bases and J lost 5, with 17 bases in between.

The chain has TRBV4-3 and TRBJ2-3; no reliable D call. Between the trimmed V and J ends, which lost 1 base and 5 bases, there was a span of 13 bases. Germline CDR1 is LGHNA and CDR2 is YSLEER. This CDR3 region has 15 residues. This chain's CDR3 is CASSQVWSGGDTQYF. CDR3 sequence (DNA): TGCGCCAGCAGCCAAGTTTGGAGTGGCGGAGATACGCAGTATTTT.

This clone was counted between two and nine times. The chain is built from TRBV19 and TRBJ1-5; D is possibly TRBD1 (5 bases). The CDR3 is 14 amino acids. V dropped 6 bases and J dropped 1 base, with 10 bases sitting between them. The V gene's germline CDR1 is LNHDA and CDR2 SQIVND (reference sequence). CDR3 DNA sequence: TGTGCCAGTAGCGGGACCTTAAGCAATCAGCCCCAGCATTTT. Protein product: CASSGTLSNQPQHF.

The chain couples TRBV3-1 (or the pseudogene TRBV3-2) to TRBJ2-1; D may be TRBD1 or TRBD2 (5 bases each). The CDR3 length is 19 residues. Trimming cost V 0 bases and J 4 bases, with 22 bases left between them. Germline V gene sequence: CDR1 LGHDT, CDR2 YNNKEL (reference sequence). CDR3 sequence: CASSQESQKGPIPYNEQFF. The CDR3, as DNA: TGTGCCAGCAGCCAAGAAAGCCAGAAGGGACCCATCCCATACAATGAGCAGTTCTTC.

In its sample, this clone was seen once. The chain employs TRBV18 and TRBJ2-2, with no clear D. CDR3 size: 12 residues. Germline CDR1 reads KGHSH; CDR2 reads LQKENI. V lost 1 base to trimming and J lost 6 bases, with 3 bases between them. For the CDR3, the DNA is TGTGCCAGCTCACCACAGCCCGGGGAGCTGTTTTTT. It encodes CASSPQPGELFF. Looking up the rest from reference TRBV18 and TRBJ2-2 gives the full variable domain: NAGVMQNPRHLVRRRGQEARLRCSPMKGHSHVYWYRQLPEEGLKFMVYLQKENIIDESGMPKERFSAEFPKEGPSILRIQQVVRGDSAAYFCASSPQPGELFFGEGSRLTVL.

This chain links TRBV9 with TRBJ2-7; D gene ambiguous. With 4 bases removed from V and 5 bases from J, the gap between germline ends came to 10 bases. The CDR3 loop spans 12 amino acids. CDR1 and CDR2 from the germline V gene are SGDLS and YYNGEE. CDR3 sequence reads: CASSPDGNEQYF. CDR3 nucleotides: TGTGCCAGCAGCCCTGATGGGAACGAGCAGTACTTC.

The DNA of the CDR3 is TGTGCCAGCAGTAAGGGACAGGGGAGACCTGAAGCTTTCTTT. Translating it yields CASSKGQGRPEAFF. This rearrangement joins TRBV6-6 to TRBJ1-1; 10 nucleotides line up with TRBD1. Losses at the gene ends were 5 bases for V and 6 bases for J; bases not matched to a gene: 6. Germline CDR1 reads MNHNY; CDR2 reads SVGAGI (reference sequence). This CDR3 is built from 14 residues.

In this sample, this clone turned up a few times. The V and J genes are TRBV2 and TRBJ1-5; D is ambiguous. This CDR3 has 14 amino acids. The V gene's germline CDR1 is SNHLY and CDR2 FYNNEI. Trimming left V 0 bases short and J 1 base short, with 4 bases between. CDR3 amino acids: CASSEAKSNQPQHF. CDR3 DNA sequence: TGTGCCAGCAGTGAAGCAAAGAGCAATCAGCCCCAGCATTTT.

The V call is TRBV20-1, the J call TRBJ2-1, with D possibly TRBD1 on 5 matching bases. CDR1 and CDR2 from the germline V gene are DFQATT and SNEGSKA (reference sequence). V was trimmed by 2 bases and J by 6 bases, leaving 5 bases between them. The CDR3 extends over 11 amino acids. The CDR3: CSARQGNEQFF. CDR3 nucleotides: TGCAGTGCTAGACAGGGCAATGAGCAGTTCTTC.